A selection of T cell receptor beta chains follows, all from one sample in a study of blood T cell repertoires in COVID-19. Measured with immunoSEQ multiplex PCR; TCRdb has only the in-frame clones, and not every one. The sample shows around 240,000 clones, 86% of them seen only once. Sequencing was done on a sample of peripheral blood. Receptor source: a woman in her thirties who had recovered from COVID-19. Both conserved end residues are part of each CDR3. The order of the fields is CDR3 length, D gene, J gene, clone size, V gene, CDR3 DNA, CDR3 protein. D genes are given only for firm matches. Clone size is stated in some rows and not others, as once, few, many or a class when expanded.

length: 18; D: TRBD1; J: TRBJ1-5; size: .; V: TRBV7-2; DNA: TGTGCCAGCAGCCTCACACCTACAGGGGGTGGGGGCGATCAGCCCCAGCATTTT; CDR3: CASSLTPTGGGGDQPQHF
length: 15; D: TRBD1; J: TRBJ1-1; size: .; V: TRBV7-9; DNA: TGTGCCAGCAGCAGACGGACAGGGCTGGTCCCTGAAGCTTTCTTT; CDR3: CASSRRTGLVPEAFF
length: 18; D: .; J: TRBJ2-3; size: few; V: TRBV6-2/TRBV6-3; DNA: TGTGCCAGCAGTACCAGGGCTAGATTGACCCGGAGCACAGATACGCAGTATTTT; CDR3: CASSTRARLTRSTDTQYF
length: 16; D: .; J: TRBJ2-2; size: .; V: TRBV18; DNA: TGTGCCAGCTCCCCAGGGGGGGCCTCGAACACCGGGGAGCTGTTTTTT; CDR3: CASSPGGASNTGELFF
length: 13; D: .; J: TRBJ1-1; size: .; V: TRBV19; DNA: TGTGCCAGTAGAACTTCGCTGAACACTGAAGCTTTCTTT; CDR3: CASRTSLNTEAFF
length: 12; D: .; J: TRBJ2-5; size: .; V: TRBV2; DNA: TGTGCCAGAAGACAGGGAGGAGAGACCCAGTACTTC; CDR3: CARRQGGETQYF
length: 14; D: .; J: TRBJ1-1; size: .; V: TRBV11-2; DNA: TGTGCCAGCAGCCGAGGACAAGCTAACACTGAAGCTTTCTTT; CDR3: CASSRGQANTEAFF
length: 15; D: .; J: TRBJ2-1; size: .; V: TRBV7-8; DNA: TGTGCCAGCAGCTTAGCTATTAACCCCCGGGGTGAGCAGTTCTTC; CDR3: CASSLAINPRGEQFF
length: 21; D: .; J: TRBJ2-6; size: once; V: TRBV7-6; DNA: TGTGCCAGCAGCTTAAAATCCCAGACTGCACCGAGAAGCTCTGGGGCCAACGTCCTGACTTTC; CDR3: CASSLKSQTAPRSSGANVLTF
length: 15; D: .; J: TRBJ1-2; size: .; V: TRBV6-1; DNA: TGTGCCAGCAGTGAAGGGGCCACTGAGAACTATGGCTACACCTTC; CDR3: CASSEGATENYGYTF
length: 12; D: .; J: TRBJ2-7; size: .; V: TRBV5-5; DNA: TGTGCCAGCAGCTTGGCAGCGTACGAGCAGTACTTC; CDR3: CASSLAAYEQYF
length: 14; D: .; J: TRBJ2-1; size: once; V: TRBV5-1; DNA: TGCGCCAGCAGCCTCCGACAGGCCCGGGATGAGCAGTTCTTC; CDR3: CASSLRQARDEQFF
length: 14; D: TRBD1; J: TRBJ1-2; size: .; V: TRBV5-1; DNA: TGCGCCAGCAGCCGACCGGGACAGGGGTATGGCTACACCTTC; CDR3: CASSRPGQGYGYTF
length: 15; D: .; J: TRBJ2-7; size: .; V: TRBV7-6; DNA: TGTGCCAGCAGCTTCCCGACAGACTCAGCCTACGAGCAGTACTTC; CDR3: CASSFPTDSAYEQYF
length: 19; D: TRBD1; J: TRBJ1-6; size: .; V: TRBV2; DNA: TGTGCCAGCAGTGAAAGGTGGAGACAGGGCTTCTCCTATAATTCACCCCTCCACTTT; CDR3: CASSERWRQGFSYNSPLHF
length: 13; D: .; J: TRBJ1-2; size: .; V: TRBV7-9; DNA: TGTGCCAGCAGCTTAGCTTGGGGCGATGGCTACACCTTC; CDR3: CASSLAWGDGYTF
length: 15; D: TRBD1; J: TRBJ2-7; size: .; V: TRBV7-9; DNA: TGTGCCAGCAGCCCCACCGAAGGACAGGGCTACGAGCAGTACTTC; CDR3: CASSPTEGQGYEQYF
length: 11; D: .; J: TRBJ2-7; size: .; V: TRBV20-1; DNA: TGCAGTGCTAGAGGAGCCTACGAGCAGTACTTC; CDR3: CSARGAYEQYF
length: 16; D: TRBD2; J: TRBJ2-1; size: .; V: TRBV15; DNA: TGTGCCACCAGCACCGAGACTAGCGGGGGGGCGAATGAGCAGTTCTTC; CDR3: CATSTETSGGANEQFF
length: 15; D: .; J: TRBJ1-3; size: few; V: TRBV6-1; DNA: TGTGCCAGCAGTGAATTTCCGAGCTCTGGAAACACCATATATTTT; CDR3: CASSEFPSSGNTIYF
length: 15; D: TRBD1; J: TRBJ1-1; size: few; V: TRBV25-1; DNA: TGTGCCAGCAGTAGTCCGGGACAGGGCTACACTGAAGCTTTCTTT; CDR3: CASSSPGQGYTEAFF
length: 15; D: TRBD1; J: TRBJ2-7; size: .; V: TRBV7-6; DNA: TGTGCCAGCAGCTCGATAACCGGGACAGCCTACGAGCAGTACTTC; CDR3: CASSSITGTAYEQYF
length: 16; D: TRBD2; J: TRBJ2-1; size: .; V: TRBV3-1/TRBV3-2; DNA: TGTGCCAGCAGCCAAGAGAGGTTAGCGGGATACAATGAGCAGTTCTTC; CDR3: CASSQERLAGYNEQFF
length: 16; D: .; J: TRBJ1-5; size: .; V: TRBV21-1; DNA: TGTGCCAGCAGCAAAGGTGGACAGGGCGGATATCAGTCCCAGCATTTT; CDR3: CASSKGGQGGYQSQHF
length: 16; D: TRBD1; J: TRBJ2-5; size: .; V: TRBV2; DNA: TGTGCCAGCAGGGAAACAGGGGGACGGGCGTCGGGGACCCAGTACTTC; CDR3: CASRETGGRASGTQYF
length: 15; D: TRBD1; J: TRBJ1-2; size: .; V: TRBV6-6; DNA: TGTGCCAGCCAGGGGGCCTTCCAACAAGGCTATGGCTACACCTTC; CDR3: CASQGAFQQGYGYTF
length: 12; D: .; J: TRBJ2-7; size: .; V: TRBV12-3/TRBV12-4; DNA: TGTGCCAGCAGCCTACAGGGCCACGAGCAGTACTTC; CDR3: CASSLQGHEQYF
length: 16; D: TRBD2; J: TRBJ2-5; size: .; V: TRBV4-1; DNA: TGCGCCAGCAGCCAAGGAACTAGCGGGGGGGCCCCCACCCAGTACTTC; CDR3: CASSQGTSGGAPTQYF
length: 13; D: .; J: TRBJ1-1; size: .; V: TRBV9; DNA: TGTGCCAGCAGCGTAGAAGGGGGCACTGAAGCTTTCTTT; CDR3: CASSVEGGTEAFF
length: 15; D: TRBD2; J: TRBJ2-2; size: .; V: TRBV5-1; DNA: TGCGCCAGCAGCTTCGGGACTAGCGTTACCGGGGAGCTGTTTTTT; CDR3: CASSFGTSVTGELFF
length: 19; D: TRBD1; J: TRBJ2-4; size: .; V: TRBV6-2/TRBV6-3; DNA: TGTGCCAGCAGTTTTCAACCGGGACAGGGGTTACTAGCCAAAAACATTCAGTACTTC; CDR3: CASSFQPGQGLLAKNIQYF